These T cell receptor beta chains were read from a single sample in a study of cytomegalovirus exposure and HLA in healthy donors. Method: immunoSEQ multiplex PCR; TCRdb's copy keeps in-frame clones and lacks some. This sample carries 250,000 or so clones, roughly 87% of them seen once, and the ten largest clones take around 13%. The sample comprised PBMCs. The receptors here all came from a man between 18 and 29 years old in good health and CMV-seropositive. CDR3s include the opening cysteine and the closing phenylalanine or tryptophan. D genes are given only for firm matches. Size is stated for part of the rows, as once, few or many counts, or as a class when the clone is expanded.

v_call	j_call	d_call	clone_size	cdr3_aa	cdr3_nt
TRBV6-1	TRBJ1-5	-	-	CASNLGRYSNQPQHF	TGTGCCAGCAACCTCGGACGGTATAGCAATCAGCCCCAGCATTTT
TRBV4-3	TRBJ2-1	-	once	CASSPLAVRQFF	TGCGCCAGCAGCCCCCTGGCTGTGCGGCAGTTCTTC
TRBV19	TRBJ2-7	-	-	CASSIPTGPTYEQYF	TGTGCCAGTAGTATCCCGACAGGCCCGACCTACGAGCAGTACTTC
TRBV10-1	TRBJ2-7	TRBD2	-	CASSEKRGINSYEQYF	TGCGCCAGCAGTGAAAAGCGGGGGATAAACTCCTACGAGCAGTACTTC
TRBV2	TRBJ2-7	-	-	CASRVRDSSYEQYF	TGTGCCAGCAGGGTTAGGGATAGCTCCTACGAGCAGTACTTC
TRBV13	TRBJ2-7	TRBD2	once	CASSLGRAGSYEQYF	TGTGCCAGCAGCTTAGGCCGAGCGGGGTCCTACGAGCAGTACTTC
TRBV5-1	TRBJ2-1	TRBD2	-	CASSGGTSRYYNEQFF	TGCGCCAGCAGCGGGGGGACTAGCCGATACTACAATGAGCAGTTCTTC
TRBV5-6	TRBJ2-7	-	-	CASSSTGDRLYF	TGTGCCAGCAGCTCTACGGGGGACCGATTGTACTTC
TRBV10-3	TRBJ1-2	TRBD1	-	CAISESTGGIIYGYTF	TGTGCCATCAGTGAGTCAACAGGGGGCATCATCTATGGCTACACCTTC
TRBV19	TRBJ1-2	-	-	CASSINRDYGYTF	TGTGCCAGTAGTATTAACAGGGACTATGGCTACACCTTC
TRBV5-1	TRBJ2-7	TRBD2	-	CASSTTSGQYEQYF	TGCGCCAGCAGCACGACTAGCGGGCAATACGAGCAGTACTTC
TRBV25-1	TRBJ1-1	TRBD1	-	CASSEGQGAGTEAFF	TGTGCCAGCAGTGAGGGACAGGGGGCTGGTACTGAAGCTTTCTTT
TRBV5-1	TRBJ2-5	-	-	CASSFGFPETQYF	TGCGCCAGCAGCTTCGGGTTTCCAGAGACCCAGTACTTC
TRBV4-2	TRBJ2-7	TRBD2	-	CASSRGTSGRPYEQYF	TGTGCCAGCAGCCGCGGGACTAGCGGGAGGCCCTACGAGCAGTACTTC
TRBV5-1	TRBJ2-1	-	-	CASSLVLAQQGGEQFF	TGCGCCAGCAGCTTAGTACTAGCGCAACAAGGGGGTGAGCAGTTCTTC
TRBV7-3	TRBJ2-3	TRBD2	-	CASSSSGAGGADTQYF	TGTGCCAGCAGCTCCTCAGGAGCGGGAGGGGCAGATACGCAGTATTTT
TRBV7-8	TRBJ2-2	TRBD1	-	CASSSDRLVGGELFF	TGTGCCAGCAGCTCGGACAGGTTGGTCGGCGGGGAGCTGTTTTTT
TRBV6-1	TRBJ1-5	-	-	CASSESEYNQPQHF	TGTGCCAGCAGTGAATCCGAGTACAATCAGCCCCAGCATTTT
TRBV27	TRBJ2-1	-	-	CASSPGTDPTRCFF	TGTGCCAGCAGCCCAGGGACGGATCCTACCCGGTGCTTCTTC
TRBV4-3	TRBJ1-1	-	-	CASSQGTEAFF	TGCGCCAGCAGCCAGGGCACTGAAGCTTTCTTT
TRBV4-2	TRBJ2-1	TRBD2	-	CASAQAGLAGGEWEQFF	TGTGCCAGCGCGCAAGCAGGACTAGCGGGAGGTGAGTGGGAGCAGTTCTTC
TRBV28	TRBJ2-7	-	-	CASSPGTAYYEQYF	TGTGCCAGCAGTCCCGGGACGGCATACTACGAGCAGTACTTC
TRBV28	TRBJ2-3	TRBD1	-	CASSSTGEGSDTQYF	TGTGCCAGCAGTTCGACAGGGGAAGGGTCAGATACGCAGTATTTT
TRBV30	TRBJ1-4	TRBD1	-	CAWSAGDRAFSEKLFF	TGTGCCTGGAGTGCAGGGGACAGGGCGTTCTCGGAAAAACTGTTTTTT
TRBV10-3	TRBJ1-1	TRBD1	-	CAIRSTGAMNTEAFF	TGTGCCATCCGATCGACAGGGGCCATGAACACTGAAGCTTTCTTT
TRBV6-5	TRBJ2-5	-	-	CANKSLEDQETQYF	TGTGCCAACAAGTCACTAGAGGACCAAGAGACCCAGTACTTC
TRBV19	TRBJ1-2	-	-	CASSIREFGGYTF	TGTGCCAGTAGTATCCGGGAATTCGGTGGCTACACCTTC
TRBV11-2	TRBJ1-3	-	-	CASSLVGAIGNTIYF	TGTGCCAGCAGCTTAGTTGGGGCGATAGGAAACACCATATATTTT
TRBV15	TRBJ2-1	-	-	CATSRDPNDYNEQFF	TGTGCCACCAGCAGAGATCCGAACGATTACAATGAGCAGTTCTTC
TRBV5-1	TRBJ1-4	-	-	CASSPDPLGSNEKLFF	TGCGCCAGCAGCCCGGATCCCCTCGGGTCCAATGAAAAACTGTTTTTT
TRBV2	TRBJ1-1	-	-	CASIKPGPINTEAFF	TGTGCCAGCATCAAACCGGGACCGATTAACACTGAAGCTTTCTTT
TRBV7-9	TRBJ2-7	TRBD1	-	CASSSPDRGYEQYF	TGTGCCAGCAGCTCGCCCGACAGGGGGTACGAGCAGTACTTC
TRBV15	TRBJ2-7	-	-	CATSRDRAANYEQYF	TGTGCCACCAGCAGAGATCGGGCAGCCAACTACGAGCAGTACTTC
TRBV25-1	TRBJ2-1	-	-	CASSVYGPYNEQFF	TGTGCCAGCAGTGTATACGGACCCTACAATGAGCAGTTCTTC
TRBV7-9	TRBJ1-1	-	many	CASSPRFFMNTEAFF	TGTGCCAGCAGCCCTCGCTTTTTTATGAACACTGAAGCTTTCTTT
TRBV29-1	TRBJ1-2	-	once	CSVAPSTGKGYTF	TGCAGCGTTGCCCCGAGTACCGGTAAGGGCTACACCTTC
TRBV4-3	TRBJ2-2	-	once	CASSQDSRAYTGELFF	TGCGCCAGCAGCCAAGATTCACGGGCTTACACCGGGGAGCTGTTTTTT
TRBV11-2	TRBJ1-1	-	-	CASSLFDTEAFF	TGTGCCAGCAGCTTATTTGACACTGAAGCTTTCTTT
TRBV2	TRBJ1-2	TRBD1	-	CASKAGTESGYTF	TGTGCCAGCAAAGCCGGGACAGAGAGTGGCTACACCTTC
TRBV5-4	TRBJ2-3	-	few	CASSPGDRGTDTQYF	TGTGCCAGCAGCCCGGGGGACCGGGGCACAGATACGCAGTATTTT
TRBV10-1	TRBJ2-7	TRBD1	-	CASSDGGTGEDNEQYF	TGCGCCAGCAGCGACGGGGGGACAGGGGAAGATAACGAGCAGTACTTC
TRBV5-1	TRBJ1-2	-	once	CASSLDEEDGYTF	TGCGCCAGCAGCTTGGACGAGGAGGATGGCTACACCTTC